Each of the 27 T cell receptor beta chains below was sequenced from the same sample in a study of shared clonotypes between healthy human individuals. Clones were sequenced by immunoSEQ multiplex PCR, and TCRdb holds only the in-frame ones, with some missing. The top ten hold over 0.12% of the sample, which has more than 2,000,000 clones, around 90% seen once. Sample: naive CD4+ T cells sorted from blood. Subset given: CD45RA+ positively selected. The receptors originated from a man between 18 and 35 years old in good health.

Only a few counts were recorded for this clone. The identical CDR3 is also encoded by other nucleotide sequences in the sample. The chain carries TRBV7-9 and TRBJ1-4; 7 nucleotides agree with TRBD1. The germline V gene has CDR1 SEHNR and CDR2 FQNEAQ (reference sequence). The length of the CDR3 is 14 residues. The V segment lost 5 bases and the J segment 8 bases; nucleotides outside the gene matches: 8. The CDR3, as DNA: TGTGCCAGCAGCCCGAGACAGGGCGGGGAAAAACTGTTTTTT. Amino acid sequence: CASSPRQGGEKLFF.

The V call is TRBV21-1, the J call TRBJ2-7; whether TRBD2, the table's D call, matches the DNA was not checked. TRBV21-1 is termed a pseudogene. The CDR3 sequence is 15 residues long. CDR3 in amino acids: CASSKASGIPYEQYF. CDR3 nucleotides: TGTGCCAGCAGCAAAGCCTCCGGGATCCCCTACGAGCAGTACTTC.

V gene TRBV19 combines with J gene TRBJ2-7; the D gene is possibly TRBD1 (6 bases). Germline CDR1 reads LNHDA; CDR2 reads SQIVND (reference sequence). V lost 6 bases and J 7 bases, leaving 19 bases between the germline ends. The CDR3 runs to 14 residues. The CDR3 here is CASSRDGTRREQYF. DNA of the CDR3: TGTGCCAGTAGCAGAGACGGGACACGCCGTGAGCAGTACTTC.

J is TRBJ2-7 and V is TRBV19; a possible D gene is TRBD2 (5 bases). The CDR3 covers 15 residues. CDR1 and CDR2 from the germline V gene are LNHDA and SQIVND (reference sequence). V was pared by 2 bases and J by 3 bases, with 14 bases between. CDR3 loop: CASSIREGVSYEQYF. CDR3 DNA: TGTGCCAGTAGTATAAGAGAGGGAGTCAGCTACGAGCAGTACTTC.

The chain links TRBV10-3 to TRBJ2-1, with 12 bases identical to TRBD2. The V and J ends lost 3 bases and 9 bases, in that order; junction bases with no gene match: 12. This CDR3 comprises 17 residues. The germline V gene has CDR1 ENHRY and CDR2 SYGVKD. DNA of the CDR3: TGTGCCATCAGTGACCCCTCTAGCGGGGGGGCTCTCGGTGAGCAGTTCTTC. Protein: CAISDPSSGGALGEQFF.

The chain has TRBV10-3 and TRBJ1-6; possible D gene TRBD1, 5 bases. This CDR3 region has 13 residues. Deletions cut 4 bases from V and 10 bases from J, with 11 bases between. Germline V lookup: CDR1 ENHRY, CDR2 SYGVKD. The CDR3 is CAISVDRPSPLHF. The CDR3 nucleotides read TGTGCCATCAGTGTAGACAGACCATCACCCCTCCACTTT.

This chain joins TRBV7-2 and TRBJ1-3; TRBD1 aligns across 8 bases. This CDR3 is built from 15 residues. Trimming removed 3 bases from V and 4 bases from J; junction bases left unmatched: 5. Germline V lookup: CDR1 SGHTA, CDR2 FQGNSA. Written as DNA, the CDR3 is TGTGCCAGCAGCTTGGACAGGGTAACGGGAAACACCATATATTTT. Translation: CASSLDRVTGNTIYF.

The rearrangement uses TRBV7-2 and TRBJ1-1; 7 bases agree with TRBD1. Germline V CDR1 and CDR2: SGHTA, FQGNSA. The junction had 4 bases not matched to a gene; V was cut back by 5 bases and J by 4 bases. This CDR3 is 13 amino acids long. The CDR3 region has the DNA TGTGCCAGCAGCCAGGCAGGGGGCACTGAAGCTTTCTTT. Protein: CASSQAGGTEAFF.

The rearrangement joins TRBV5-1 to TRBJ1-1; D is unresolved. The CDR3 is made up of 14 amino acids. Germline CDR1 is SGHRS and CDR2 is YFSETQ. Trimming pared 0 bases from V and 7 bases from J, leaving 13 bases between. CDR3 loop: CASSLVSRNGEAFF. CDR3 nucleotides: TGCGCCAGCAGCTTGGTGTCCCGGAACGGTGAAGCTTTCTTT.

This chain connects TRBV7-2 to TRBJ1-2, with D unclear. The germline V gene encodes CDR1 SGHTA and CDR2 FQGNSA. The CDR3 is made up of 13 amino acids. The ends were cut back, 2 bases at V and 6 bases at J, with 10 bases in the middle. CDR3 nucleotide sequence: TGTGCCAGCAGCTTAACGGGAAAGGATGGCTACACCTTC. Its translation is CASSLTGKDGYTF.

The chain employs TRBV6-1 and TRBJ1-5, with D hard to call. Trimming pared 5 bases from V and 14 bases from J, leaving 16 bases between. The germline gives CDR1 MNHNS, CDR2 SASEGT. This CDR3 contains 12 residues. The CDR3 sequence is CASSIDGGPKHF. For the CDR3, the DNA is TGTGCCAGCAGTATTGACGGCGGGCCGAAGCATTTT.

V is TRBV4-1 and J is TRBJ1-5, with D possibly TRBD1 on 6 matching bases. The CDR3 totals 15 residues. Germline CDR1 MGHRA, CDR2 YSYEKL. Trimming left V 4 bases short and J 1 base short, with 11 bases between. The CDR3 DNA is TGCGCCAGCAGCCCCGGGACACTAAGCAATCAGCCCCAGCATTTT. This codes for CASSPGTLSNQPQHF.

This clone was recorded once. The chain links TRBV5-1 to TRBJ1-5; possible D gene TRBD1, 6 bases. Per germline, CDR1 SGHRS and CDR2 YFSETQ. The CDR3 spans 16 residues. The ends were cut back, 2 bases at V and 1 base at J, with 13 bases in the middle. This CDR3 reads CASSLTPGVSNQPQHF. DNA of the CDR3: TGCGCCAGCAGCTTAACACCAGGGGTGAGCAATCAGCCCCAGCATTTT.

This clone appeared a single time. For the CDR3, the DNA is TGCGCCAGCAGCTCCGGGACAGGGGATTACAATGAGCAGTTCTTC. Translated, it gives CASSSGTGDYNEQFF. The chain couples TRBV5-1 to TRBJ2-1, with 10 bases lining up with TRBD1. Germline V lookup: CDR1 SGHRS, CDR2 YFSETQ. The CDR3 spans 15 residues. The V gene end was trimmed by 3 bases and the J gene end by 4 bases; junction bases not matched to a gene: 4.

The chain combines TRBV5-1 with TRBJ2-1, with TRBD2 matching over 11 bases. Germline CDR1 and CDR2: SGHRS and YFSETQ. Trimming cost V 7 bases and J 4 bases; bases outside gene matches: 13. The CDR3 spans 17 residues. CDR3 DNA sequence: TGCGCCAGCTTGGCTGGTACCGGGACTAGCGGATACAATGAGCAGTTCTTC. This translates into CASLAGTGTSGYNEQFF.

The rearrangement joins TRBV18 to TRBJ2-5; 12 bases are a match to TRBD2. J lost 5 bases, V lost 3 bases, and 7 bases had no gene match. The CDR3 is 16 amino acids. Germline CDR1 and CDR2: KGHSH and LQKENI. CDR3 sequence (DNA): TGTGCCAGCTCACCTGCGACTAGCGGGAGTGGGGAGACCCAGTACTTC. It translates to CASSPATSGSGETQYF.

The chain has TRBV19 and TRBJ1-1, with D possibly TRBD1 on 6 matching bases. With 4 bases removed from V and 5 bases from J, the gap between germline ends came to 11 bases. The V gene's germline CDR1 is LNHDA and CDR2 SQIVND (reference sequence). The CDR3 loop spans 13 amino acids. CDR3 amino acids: CASSKTGRTEAFF. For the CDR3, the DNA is TGTGCCAGTAGTAAAACAGGGAGGACTGAAGCTTTCTTT.

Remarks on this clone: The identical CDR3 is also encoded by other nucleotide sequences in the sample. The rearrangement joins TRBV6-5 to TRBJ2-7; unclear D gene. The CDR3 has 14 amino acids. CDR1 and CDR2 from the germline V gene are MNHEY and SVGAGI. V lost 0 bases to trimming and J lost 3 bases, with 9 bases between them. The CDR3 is CASSYSAVNYEQYF. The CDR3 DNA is TGTGCCAGCAGTTACTCGGCAGTGAACTACGAGCAGTACTTC.

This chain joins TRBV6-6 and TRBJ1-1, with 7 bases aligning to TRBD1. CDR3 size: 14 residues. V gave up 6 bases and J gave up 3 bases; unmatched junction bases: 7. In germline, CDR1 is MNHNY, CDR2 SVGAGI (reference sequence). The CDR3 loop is CASSRQGWDTEAFF. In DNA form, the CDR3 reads TGTGCCAGCAGCCGACAGGGCTGGGACACTGAAGCTTTCTTT.

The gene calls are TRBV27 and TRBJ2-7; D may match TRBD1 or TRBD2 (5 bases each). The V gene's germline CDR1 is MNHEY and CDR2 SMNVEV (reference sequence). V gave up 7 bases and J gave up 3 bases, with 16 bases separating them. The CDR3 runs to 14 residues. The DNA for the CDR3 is TGTGCCAGCACCCCGGGACCGATGTTCTACGAGCAGTACTTC. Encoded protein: CASTPGPMFYEQYF.

This CDR3 is CASSFQGQNTGELFF. DNA of the CDR3: TGTGCCAGCAGTTTTCAGGGGCAGAACACCGGGGAGCTGTTTTTT. The chain has TRBV27 and TRBJ2-2; a weak D match, TRBD1 (6 bases). CDR3 length: 15 residues. The V gene's germline CDR1 is MNHEY and CDR2 SMNVEV (reference sequence). V shed 3 bases and J shed 1 base, with 9 bases lying between them.

CDR3 nucleotide sequence: TGTGCCAGCAGCCCCGCCGGGACAGTCCCGACTTGGAGGTTCTTC. This codes for CASSPAGTVPTWRFF. The chain uses TRBV7-3 and TRBJ2-1, with 7 bases lining up with TRBD1. Germline V CDR1 and CDR2: SGHTA, FQGTGA. With 5 bases clipped from V and 15 bases from J, the junction kept 19 bases outside the gene matches. The CDR3 is made up of 15 amino acids.

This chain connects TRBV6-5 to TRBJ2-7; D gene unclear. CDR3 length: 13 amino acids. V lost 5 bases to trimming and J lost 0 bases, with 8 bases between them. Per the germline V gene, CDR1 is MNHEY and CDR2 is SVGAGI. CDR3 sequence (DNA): TGTGCCAGCAGTGGCTGGAACTCCTACGAGCAGTACTTC. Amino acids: CASSGWNSYEQYF.

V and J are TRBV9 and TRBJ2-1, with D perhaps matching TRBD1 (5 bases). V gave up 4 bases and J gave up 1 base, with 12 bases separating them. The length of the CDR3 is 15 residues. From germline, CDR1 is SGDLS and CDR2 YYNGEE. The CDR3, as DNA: TGTGCCAGCAGCAGAGACAGCTTTTCCTACAATGAGCAGTTCTTC. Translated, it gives CASSRDSFSYNEQFF.

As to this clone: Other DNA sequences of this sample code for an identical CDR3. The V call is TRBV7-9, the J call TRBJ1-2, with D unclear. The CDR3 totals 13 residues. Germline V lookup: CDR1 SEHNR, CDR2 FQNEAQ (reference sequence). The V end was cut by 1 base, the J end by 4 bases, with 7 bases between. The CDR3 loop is CASSLDNPYGYTF. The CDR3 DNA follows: TGTGCCAGCAGCTTAGATAATCCCTATGGCTACACCTTC.

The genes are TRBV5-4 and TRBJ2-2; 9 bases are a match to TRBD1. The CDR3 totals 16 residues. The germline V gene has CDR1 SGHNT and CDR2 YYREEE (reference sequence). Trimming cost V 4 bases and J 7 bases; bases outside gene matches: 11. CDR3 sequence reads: CASSTRDRARGGELFF. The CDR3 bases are TGTGCCAGCAGCACCCGGGACAGGGCGAGGGGCGGGGAGCTGTTTTTT.

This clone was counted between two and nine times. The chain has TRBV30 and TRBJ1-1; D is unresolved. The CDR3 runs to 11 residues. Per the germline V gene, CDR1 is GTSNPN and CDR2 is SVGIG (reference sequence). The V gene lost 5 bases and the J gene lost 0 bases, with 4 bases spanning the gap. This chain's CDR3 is CAWLMNTEAFF. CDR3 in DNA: TGTGCCTGGCTGATGAACACTGAAGCTTTCTTT.